The 24 T cell receptor beta chains given below trace back to one sample, sequenced in a study of T-cell reconstitution after alpha-beta-depleted transplantation in children. Preparation of the TCRbeta library involved a method that used unique molecular identifiers. TCRdb called the PCR reads again in MiXCR, with one record for every CDR3 protein. The data show approximately 520,000 distinct CDR3 sequences, with around a third seen just once and 2% to 3% held by the top ten. This sample comprised PBMCs from the stem cell graft donor, obtained from the stem cell graft. The receptors stem from a human donor who donated a stem cell graft to a child with aplastic anemia.

The rearrangement links TRBV20-1 to TRBJ1-6, with D possibly matching TRBD1 (5 bases). The CDR3 totals 18 residues. CDR1 is DFQATT and CDR2 is SNEGSKA in the germline V gene (reference sequence). V lost 6 bases and J lost 7, with 28 bases in between. Here the CDR3 DNA reads TGCAGTGCAGTTAGGGTGGGGGGTGCCAACGATGGGAATTCACCCCTCCACTTT. This encodes CSAVRVGGANDGNSPLHF.

The chain joins TRBV5-1 to TRBJ2-2, with 8 bases identical to TRBD1. The V gene end was trimmed by 6 bases and the J gene end by 6 bases; junction bases not matched to a gene: 4. The CDR3 contains 13 residues. The germline V gene has CDR1 SGHRS and CDR2 YFSETQ. The CDR3 DNA sequence: TGCGCCAGCACGGACAGGGTGCCCGGGGAGCTGTTTTTT. It codes for CASTDRVPGELFF.

The CDR3 DNA follows: TGTGCCAGCAGTTACTCGGCCACCCCAGGACAGCCCCAGCATTTT. Its translation is CASSYSATPGQPQHF. J is TRBJ1-5 and V is TRBV6-5; D gene unclear. V lost 0 bases, J lost 7 bases, and 13 bases lay in between. The germline CDR1 and CDR2 sequences are MNHEY and SVGAGI. The CDR3 sequence is 15 residues long.

V gene TRBV29-1 combines with J gene TRBJ1-1; D is undetermined. The ends were cut back, 4 bases at V and 3 bases at J, with 12 bases in the middle. Germline assignment: CDR1 SQVTM and CDR2 ANQGSEA. This CDR3 is built from 13 residues. Here the CDR3 DNA reads TGCAGCGTTGTGTCTGGTTGGTACACTGAAGCTTTCTTT. It translates to CSVVSGWYTEAFF. Together with reference TRBV29-1 and TRBJ1-1, the CDR3 gives the full variable domain: SAVISQKPSRDICQRGTSLTIQCQVDSQVTMMFWYRQQPGQSLTLIATANQGSEATYESGFVIDKFPISRPNLTFSTLTVSNMSPEDSSIYLCSVVSGWYTEAFFGQGTRLTVV.

This clonotype was observed a few times. J is TRBJ2-7 and V is TRBV10-3; TRBD1 aligns across 9 bases. The CDR3 is made up of 14 amino acids. Germline-derived CDR1 and CDR2 are ENHRY and SYGVKD. The junction had 5 bases not matched to a gene; V was cut back by 3 bases and J by 5 bases. The CDR3 DNA sequence: TGTGCCATCAGTGATGGACAGGGGTTCAACGAGCAGTACTTC. This translates into CAISDGQGFNEQYF.

The gene calls are TRBV7-2 and TRBJ2-7; 8 nucleotides line up with TRBD2. The V segment lost 5 bases and the J segment 0 bases; nucleotides outside the gene matches: 9. The germline V gene encodes CDR1 SGHTA and CDR2 FQGNSA. The CDR3 covers 16 residues. The CDR3 sequence is CASSLASGLSSYEQYF. The CDR3 DNA reads as TGTGCCAGCAGCCTTGCTAGCGGGCTATCCTCCTACGAGCAGTACTTC.

There are a few counts of this clonotype. CDR3 in amino acids: CASSFSGLGQGRNEQFF. CDR3 DNA: TGCGCCAGCAGCTTCTCCGGATTAGGTCAGGGGAGGAATGAGCAGTTCTTC. The chain links TRBV5-1 to TRBJ2-1; D tentatively reads TRBD1 or TRBD2 (6 bases each). This CDR3 comprises 17 residues. V shed 2 bases and J shed 7 bases, with 22 bases lying between them. CDR1 is SGHRS and CDR2 is YFSETQ in the germline V gene.

This clonotype appeared a few times. The J gene is TRBJ1-6, the V gene TRBV20-1, with D possibly matching TRBD1 (6 bases). The CDR3 consists of 18 residues. CDR1 DFQATT and CDR2 SNEGSKA come from the germline V gene (reference sequence). V gave up 3 bases and J gave up 8 bases, with 26 bases separating them. The CDR3 nucleotides are TGCAGTGCTAGTTCTGAAACAAGGGGGACTTGGGCGGATTCACCCCTCCACTTT. This codes for CSASSETRGTWADSPLHF.

There are a few counts of this clonotype. J is TRBJ2-4 and V is TRBV12-3 or TRBV12-4; no definite D call. The CDR3 runs to 15 residues. V lost 3 bases, J lost 0 bases, and 9 bases lay in between. The CDR3 region is CASSFNELAKNIQYF. In DNA, the CDR3 is TGTGCCAGCAGTTTCAACGAGCTAGCCAAAAACATTCAGTACTTC.

This chain connects TRBV10-3 to TRBJ2-5; 10 bases map to TRBD1. The CDR3 is 16 amino acids. The V gene's germline CDR1 is ENHRY and CDR2 SYGVKD. The J segment lost 2 bases and the V segment lost 0 bases, leaving 3 bases of the junction unmatched. The CDR3 is CAISESMGQGQETQYF. Written as DNA, the CDR3 is TGTGCCATCAGTGAGTCGATGGGACAGGGGCAAGAGACCCAGTACTTC.

The chain links TRBV11-2 to TRBJ2-3; the match to TRBD1 covers 8 bases. The junction had 12 bases not matched to a gene; V was cut back by 0 bases and J by 10 bases. Germline V gives CDR1 SGHAT, CDR2 FQNNGV. This CDR3 contains 16 residues. The CDR3 DNA reads as TGTGCCAGCAGCTTAGATTCGGCAGGGGGCCCTATTCCGCAGTATTTT. It encodes CASSLDSAGGPIPQYF.

The rearrangement links TRBV12-3 or TRBV12-4 to TRBJ1-4; the D is unclear. The CDR3 covers 14 residues. V was trimmed by 3 bases and J by 6 bases, leaving 11 bases between them. CDR3 residues: CASSFVGLDEKLFF. The CDR3 DNA follows: TGTGCCAGCAGTTTCGTGGGTTTAGATGAAAAACTGTTTTTT.

This clonotype came up a few times. The rearrangement links TRBV20-1 to TRBJ2-7; 12 nucleotides align to TRBD1. Germline V CDR1 and CDR2: DFQATT, SNEGSKA (reference sequence). Germline trimming cut 6 bases from V and 3 bases from J; bases unmatched to any gene: 3. CDR3 size: 13 residues. The CDR3 protein is CSAGTGGGYEQYF. CDR3 sequence (DNA): TGCAGTGCAGGGACAGGGGGCGGCTACGAGCAGTACTTC.

The V call is TRBV29-1, the J call TRBJ2-5; D ambiguous. The CDR3 runs 10 residues. Germline values: CDR1 SQVTM, CDR2 ANQGSEA. Trimming left V 6 bases short and J 3 bases short, with 5 bases between. The CDR3 sequence: CSVPEETQYF. The DNA for the CDR3 is TGCAGCGTACCTGAAGAGACCCAGTACTTC.

The rearrangement links TRBV15 to TRBJ2-1; 13 bases are shared with TRBD2. The V and J ends lost 1 base and 9 bases, in that order; junction bases with no gene match: 3. This CDR3 is built from 15 residues. Per the germline V gene, CDR1 is LNHNV and CDR2 is YYDKDF (reference sequence). CDR3 bases: TGTGCCACCAGCAGAGGGACTAGCGGGAGACTTGAGCAGTTCTTC. It translates to CATSRGTSGRLEQFF.

This chain links TRBV12-5 with TRBJ2-1, with D possibly called TRBD1 or TRBD2 (5 bases each). The ends were cut back, 5 bases at V and 16 bases at J, with 18 bases in the middle. This CDR3 has 12 residues. CDR1 and CDR2 from the germline V gene are LGHNT and FRNRAP. The CDR3 is CASGPTGRLLFF. The DNA of the CDR3 is TGTGCTAGTGGTCCCACGGGACGGTTATTATTCTTC.

The V gene is TRBV6-1, the J gene TRBJ2-2; 8 bases line up with TRBD2. The CDR3 sequence is 18 residues long. Germline CDR1 is MNHNS and CDR2 is SASEGT. The V and J ends lost 5 bases and 0 bases, in that order; junction bases with no gene match: 11. CDR3 residues: CASSQSPSSGANTGELFF. CDR3 DNA: TGTGCCAGCAGTCAATCCCCCAGTAGCGGGGCGAACACCGGGGAGCTGTTTTTT.

This clonotype was recorded a few times. CDR3 sequence: CATSDLEPTDTQYF. In nucleotides, the CDR3 is TGTGCCACCAGTGATTTAGAGCCCACAGATACGCAGTATTTT. V usage is TRBV24-1 and J usage is TRBJ2-3; no reliable D call. This CDR3 spans 14 amino acids. CDR1 is KGHDR, CDR2 SFDVKD, per germline. Deletions cut 1 base from V and 2 bases from J, with 6 bases between.

The sample holds a few counts of this clonotype. The chain recombines TRBV6-1 with TRBJ2-7; TRBD2 agrees at 12 bases. The germline CDR1 and CDR2 sequences are MNHNS and SASEGT. V gave up 6 bases and J gave up 7 bases; unmatched junction bases: 13. This CDR3 is built from 16 residues. This chain's CDR3 is CASRMRLAGVSGEQYF. The CDR3 nucleotides read TGTGCCAGCAGGATGCGACTAGCGGGAGTGTCTGGAGAGCAGTACTTC.

This clonotype was recorded a few times. V usage is TRBV27 and J usage is TRBJ1-4; D might be TRBD1 (5 bases). V gave up 6 bases and J gave up 0 bases, with 11 bases separating them. In germline, CDR1 is MNHEY, CDR2 SMNVEV (reference sequence). This CDR3 region has 15 residues. The CDR3 DNA is TGTGCCAGCAGACCTGACAGTTCAACTAATGAAAAACTGTTTTTT. Translation gives CASRPDSSTNEKLFF.

V gene TRBV5-1 combines with J gene TRBJ2-1; TRBD2 matches 7 bases. Germline-derived CDR1 and CDR2 are SGHRS and YFSETQ. The V segment lost 4 bases and the J segment 3 bases; nucleotides outside the gene matches: 7. This CDR3 contains 15 residues. The CDR3 DNA sequence: TGCGCCAGCAGCCCGCCGGGACTACACTACAATGAGCAGTTCTTC. Translated, it gives CASSPPGLHYNEQFF.

This clonotype was counted between two and nine times. This chain uses TRBV28 with TRBJ2-7; possible D gene TRBD1, 6 bases. The CDR3 loop spans 15 amino acids. The V end lost 6 bases, the J end lost 6 bases, and 21 bases lay between the germline ends. From germline, CDR1 is MDHEN and CDR2 SYDVKM. The CDR3 DNA is TGTGCCAGCAGCCTACTCCGGGACACACCTACCGAGCAGTACTTC. Translation: CASSLLRDTPTEQYF. The complete variable domain, with remaining parts taken from reference TRBV28 and TRBJ2-7, reads DVKVTQSSRYLVKRTGEKVFLECVQDMDHENMFWYRQDPGLGLRLIYFSYDVKMKEKGDIPEGYSVSREKKERFSLILESASTNQTSMYLCASSLLRDTPTEQYFGPGTRLTVT.

The V gene is TRBV11-1, the J gene TRBJ2-4, with 7 bases aligning to TRBD1. Germline V gene lookup returns CDR1 SGHAT and CDR2 FQDESV (reference sequence). V lost 0 bases and J lost 5; bases outside the gene matches: 16. The CDR3 sequence is 19 residues long. The CDR3 coding sequence is TGTGCCAGCAGCTTAGCGGCCTCTCCTTTATCAGGGGGTCAAAACATTCAGTACTTC. Protein: CASSLAASPLSGGQNIQYF.

V usage is TRBV6-2 or TRBV6-3 and J usage is TRBJ2-7, with D possibly TRBD2 on 6 matching bases. Germline V lookup: CDR1 MNHEY, CDR2 SVGEGT. The CDR3 is 11 amino acids. Trimming stripped 6 bases from V and 7 bases from J, with 10 bases between. CDR3: CASRIREEQYF. The CDR3 DNA reads as TGTGCCAGCAGGATCCGGGAGGAGCAGTACTTC.